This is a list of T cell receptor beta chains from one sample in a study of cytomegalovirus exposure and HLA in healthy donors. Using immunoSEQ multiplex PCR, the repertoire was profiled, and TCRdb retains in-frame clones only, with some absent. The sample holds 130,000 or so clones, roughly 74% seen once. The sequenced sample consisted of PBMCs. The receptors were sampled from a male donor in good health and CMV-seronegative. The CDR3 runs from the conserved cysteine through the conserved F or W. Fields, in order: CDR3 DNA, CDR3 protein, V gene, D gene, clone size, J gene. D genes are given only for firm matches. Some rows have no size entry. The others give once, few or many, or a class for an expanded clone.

DNA: TGTGCCAGTAAAAAGGACAGTATGAACACTGAAGCTTTCTTT
CDR3: CASKKDSMNTEAFF
V: TRBV19
D: -
size: -
J: TRBJ1-1

DNA: TGTGCCAGCAGCAAGCAGCGGGAGGGTACCGGGGAGCTGTTTTTT
CDR3: CASSKQREGTGELFF
V: TRBV7-6
D: TRBD2
size: -
J: TRBJ2-2

DNA: TGTGCCAGCTTCAACCGGATTAGCGGGAGCACAGATACGCAGTATTTT
CDR3: CASFNRISGSTDTQYF
V: TRBV18
D: TRBD2
size: -
J: TRBJ2-3

DNA: TGTGCCATCAGCCAGGAACATGAGCAGTTCTTC
CDR3: CAISQEHEQFF
V: TRBV10-3
D: -
size: -
J: TRBJ2-1

DNA: TGTGCCAGCAGCCCTACAGGGTCAGACTACAATGAGCAGTTCTTC
CDR3: CASSPTGSDYNEQFF
V: TRBV5-4
D: -
size: -
J: TRBJ2-1

DNA: TGTGCCAGCAGACGAGGGTTCTCCTACGAGCAGTACTTC
CDR3: CASRRGFSYEQYF
V: TRBV6-1
D: -
size: -
J: TRBJ2-7

DNA: TGTGCCAGCAGCGTAGGTAGGGACAGGGGTGCCTACGAGCAGTACTTC
CDR3: CASSVGRDRGAYEQYF
V: TRBV9
D: TRBD1
size: -
J: TRBJ2-7

DNA: TGTGCCAGCAGTGGTTTGGGGGGCAATGAGCAGTTCTTC
CDR3: CASSGLGGNEQFF
V: TRBV27
D: -
size: -
J: TRBJ2-1

DNA: TGCAGCGTTGATCTGACAGTTAATGAGCAGTTCTTC
CDR3: CSVDLTVNEQFF
V: TRBV29-1
D: -
size: once
J: TRBJ2-1

DNA: TGTGCCAGCAGTTCGACACTCTACAATGAGCAGTTCTTC
CDR3: CASSSTLYNEQFF
V: TRBV28
D: -
size: -
J: TRBJ2-1

DNA: TGTGCCAGCAGTGAAGCTGACATAGGGGTAGCCAAAAACATTCAGTACTTC
CDR3: CASSEADIGVAKNIQYF
V: TRBV6-1
D: -
size: -
J: TRBJ2-4

DNA: TGTGCCAGTAGGGCGGACAGATGGGTGGCCGGGGAGCTGTTTTTT
CDR3: CASRADRWVAGELFF
V: TRBV19
D: -
size: -
J: TRBJ2-2

DNA: TGTGCCAGCAGAGCCGGGACTAGCGGTTCCTACGAGCAGTACTTC
CDR3: CASRAGTSGSYEQYF
V: TRBV2
D: TRBD2
size: -
J: TRBJ2-7

DNA: TGTGCCAGCTACCCTAGTATGAACACTGAAGCTTTCTTT
CDR3: CASYPSMNTEAFF
V: TRBV28
D: -
size: -
J: TRBJ1-1

DNA: TGTGCCAGCAGTTTCGTCCCCTACAATGAGCAGTTCTTC
CDR3: CASSFVPYNEQFF
V: TRBV28
D: -
size: -
J: TRBJ2-1

DNA: TGTGCCAGCAGCACGTTCAGCTCCTACGAGCAGTACTTC
CDR3: CASSTFSSYEQYF
V: TRBV7-2
D: -
size: -
J: TRBJ2-7

DNA: TGTGCCAGCTCACCATCAGGGGGCCGACGCTCCTACGAGCAGTACTTC
CDR3: CASSPSGGRRSYEQYF
V: TRBV18
D: TRBD1
size: few
J: TRBJ2-7

DNA: TGTGCCTGGAAAATTCAGGCAGGGGCGCGTGGCTACACCTTC
CDR3: CAWKIQAGARGYTF
V: TRBV30
D: -
size: -
J: TRBJ1-2

DNA: TGTGCCAGCGGCCCTTTAAACTATGGCTACACCTTC
CDR3: CASGPLNYGYTF
V: TRBV27
D: -
size: -
J: TRBJ1-2

DNA: TGTGCCAGCAGCTTAGTCGGAGGCAATGAGCAGTTCTTC
CDR3: CASSLVGGNEQFF
V: TRBV7-2
D: -
size: -
J: TRBJ2-1

DNA: TGTGCCAGCAGTGAAATCCGTGCCGGGGAGCTGTTTTTT
CDR3: CASSEIRAGELFF
V: TRBV6-1
D: -
size: -
J: TRBJ2-2

DNA: TGTGCCAGCAGTGTGGACATACAAGAGACCCAGTACTTC
CDR3: CASSVDIQETQYF
V: TRBV2
D: -
size: -
J: TRBJ2-5

DNA: TGTGCCAGCAGCACTCGACAGCACAATGAGCAGTTCTTC
CDR3: CASSTRQHNEQFF
V: TRBV11-2
D: -
size: -
J: TRBJ2-1

DNA: TGTGCGAGCGGGAGCACCTACGAGCAGTACTTC
CDR3: CASGSTYEQYF
V: TRBV18
D: TRBD2
size: -
J: TRBJ2-7

DNA: TGTGCCAGCAGTGCCTTAGAGACCCAGTACTTC
CDR3: CASSALETQYF
V: TRBV25-1
D: -
size: -
J: TRBJ2-5

DNA: TGTGCCAGCAGCCGTGATGAACAGGGAGAACTGTTTTTT
CDR3: CASSRDEQGELFF
V: TRBV28
D: -
size: -
J: TRBJ1-4